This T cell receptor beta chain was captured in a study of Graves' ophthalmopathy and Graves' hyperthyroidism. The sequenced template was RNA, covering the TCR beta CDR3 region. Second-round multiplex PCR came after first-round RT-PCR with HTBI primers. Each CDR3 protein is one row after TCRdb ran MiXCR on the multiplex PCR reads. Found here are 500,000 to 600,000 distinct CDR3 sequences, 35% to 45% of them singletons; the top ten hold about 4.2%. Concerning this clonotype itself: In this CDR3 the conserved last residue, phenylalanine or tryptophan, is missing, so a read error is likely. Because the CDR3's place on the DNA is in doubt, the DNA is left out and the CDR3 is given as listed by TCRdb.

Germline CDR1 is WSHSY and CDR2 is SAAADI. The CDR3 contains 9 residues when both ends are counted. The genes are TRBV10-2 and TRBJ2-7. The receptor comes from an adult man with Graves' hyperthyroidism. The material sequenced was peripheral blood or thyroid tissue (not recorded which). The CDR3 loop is CASSEPWYS.